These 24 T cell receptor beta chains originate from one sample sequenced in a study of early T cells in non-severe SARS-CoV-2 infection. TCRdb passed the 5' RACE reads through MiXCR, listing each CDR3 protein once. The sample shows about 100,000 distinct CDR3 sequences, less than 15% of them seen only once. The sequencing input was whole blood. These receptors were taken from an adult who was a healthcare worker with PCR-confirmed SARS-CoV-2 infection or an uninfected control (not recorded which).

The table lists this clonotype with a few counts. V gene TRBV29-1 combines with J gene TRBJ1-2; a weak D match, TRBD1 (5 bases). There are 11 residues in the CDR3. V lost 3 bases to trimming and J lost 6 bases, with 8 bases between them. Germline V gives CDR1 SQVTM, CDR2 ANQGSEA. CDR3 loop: CSVEVRDGYTF. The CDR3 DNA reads TGCAGCGTTGAGGTCAGGGATGGCTACACCTTC.

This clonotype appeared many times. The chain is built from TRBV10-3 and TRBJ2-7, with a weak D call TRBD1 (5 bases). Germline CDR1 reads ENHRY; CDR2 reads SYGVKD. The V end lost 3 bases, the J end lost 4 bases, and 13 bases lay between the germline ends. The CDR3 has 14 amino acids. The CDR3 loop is CAISDEAGNYEQYF. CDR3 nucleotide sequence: TGTGCCATCAGTGATGAGGCAGGGAATTACGAGCAGTACTTC.

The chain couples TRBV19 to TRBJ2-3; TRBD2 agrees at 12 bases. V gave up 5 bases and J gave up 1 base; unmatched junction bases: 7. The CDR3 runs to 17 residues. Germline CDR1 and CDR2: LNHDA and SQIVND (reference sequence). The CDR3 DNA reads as TGTGCCAGTAGTCCAGGGGGACTAGCGGGCCGCACAGATACGCAGTATTTT. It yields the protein CASSPGGLAGRTDTQYF. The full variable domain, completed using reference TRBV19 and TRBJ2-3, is DGGITQSPKYLFRKEGQNVTLSCEQNLNHDAMYWYRQDPGQGLRLIYYSQIVNDFQKGDIAEGYSVSREKKESFPLTVTSAQKNPTAFYLCASSPGGLAGRTDTQYFGPGTRLTVL.

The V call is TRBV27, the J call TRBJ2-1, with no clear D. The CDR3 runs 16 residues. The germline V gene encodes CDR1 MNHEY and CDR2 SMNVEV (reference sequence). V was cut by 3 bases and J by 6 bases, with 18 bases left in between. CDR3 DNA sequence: TGTGCCAGCAGTTTCGAGGCTAGTGGCCTGCTCAATGAGCAGTTCTTC. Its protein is CASSFEASGLLNEQFF.

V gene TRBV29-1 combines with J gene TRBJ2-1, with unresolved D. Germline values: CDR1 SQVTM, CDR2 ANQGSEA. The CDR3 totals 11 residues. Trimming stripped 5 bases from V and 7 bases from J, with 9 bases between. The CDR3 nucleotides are TGCAGCGTTTATCACTTAAATGAGCAGTTCTTC. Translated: CSVYHLNEQFF.

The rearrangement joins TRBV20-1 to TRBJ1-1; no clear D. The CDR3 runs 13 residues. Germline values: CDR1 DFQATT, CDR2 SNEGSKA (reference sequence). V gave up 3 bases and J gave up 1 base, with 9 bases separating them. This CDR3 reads CSAREGANTEAFF. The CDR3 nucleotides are TGCAGTGCTAGGGAGGGCGCGAACACTGAAGCTTTCTTT.

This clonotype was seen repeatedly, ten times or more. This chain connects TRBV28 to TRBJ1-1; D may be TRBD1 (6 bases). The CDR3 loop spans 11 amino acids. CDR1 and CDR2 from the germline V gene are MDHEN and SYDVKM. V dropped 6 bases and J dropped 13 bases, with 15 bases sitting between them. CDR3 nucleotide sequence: TGTGCCAGCAGCTCCAACAGGGAGGTTTTCTTT. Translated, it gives CASSSNREVFF.

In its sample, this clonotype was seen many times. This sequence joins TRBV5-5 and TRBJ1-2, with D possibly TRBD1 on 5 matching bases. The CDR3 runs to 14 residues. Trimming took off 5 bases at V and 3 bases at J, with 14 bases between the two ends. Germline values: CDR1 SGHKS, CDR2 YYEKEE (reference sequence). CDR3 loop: CASRFPGRDYGYTF. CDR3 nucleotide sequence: TGTGCCAGCAGATTTCCGGGACGGGACTATGGCTACACCTTC.

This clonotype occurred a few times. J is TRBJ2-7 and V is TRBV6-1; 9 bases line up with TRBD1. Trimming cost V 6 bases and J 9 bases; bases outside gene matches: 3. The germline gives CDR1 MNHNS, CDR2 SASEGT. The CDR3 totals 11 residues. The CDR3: CASSMTGGQYF. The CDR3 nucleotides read TGTGCCAGCAGCATGACAGGGGGGCAGTACTTC.

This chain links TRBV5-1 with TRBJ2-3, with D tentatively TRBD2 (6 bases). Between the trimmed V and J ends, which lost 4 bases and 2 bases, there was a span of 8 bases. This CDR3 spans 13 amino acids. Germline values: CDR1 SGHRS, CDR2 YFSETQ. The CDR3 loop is CASSSGLTDTQYF. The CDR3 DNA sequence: TGCGCCAGCAGCAGCGGGCTCACAGATACGCAGTATTTT.

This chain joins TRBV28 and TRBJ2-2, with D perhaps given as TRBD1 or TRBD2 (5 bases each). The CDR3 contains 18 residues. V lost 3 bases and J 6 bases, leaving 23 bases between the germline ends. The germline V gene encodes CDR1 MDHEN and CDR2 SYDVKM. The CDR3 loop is CASSLSGKGANRAGELFF. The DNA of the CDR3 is TGTGCCAGCAGTTTGTCGGGGAAAGGGGCGAACCGGGCCGGGGAGCTGTTTTTT. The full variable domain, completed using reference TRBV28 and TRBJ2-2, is DVKVTQSSRYLVKRTGEKVFLECVQDMDHENMFWYRQDPGLGLRLIYFSYDVKMKEKGDIPEGYSVSREKKERFSLILESASTNQTSMYLCASSLSGKGANRAGELFFGEGSRLTVL.

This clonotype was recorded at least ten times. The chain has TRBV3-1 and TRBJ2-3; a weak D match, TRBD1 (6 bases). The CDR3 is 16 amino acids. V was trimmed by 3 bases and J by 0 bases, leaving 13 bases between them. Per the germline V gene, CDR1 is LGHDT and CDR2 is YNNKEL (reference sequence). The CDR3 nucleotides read TGTGCCAGCAGCCACAGGACAGAAACTAGCACAGATACGCAGTATTTT. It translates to CASSHRTETSTDTQYF.

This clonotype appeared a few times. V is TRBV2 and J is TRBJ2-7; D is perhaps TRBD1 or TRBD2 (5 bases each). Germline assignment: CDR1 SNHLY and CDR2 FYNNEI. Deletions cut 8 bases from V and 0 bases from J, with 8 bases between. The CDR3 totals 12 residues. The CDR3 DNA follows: TGTGCCAGCGGGGGAAACTCCTACGAGCAGTACTTC. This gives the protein CASGGNSYEQYF. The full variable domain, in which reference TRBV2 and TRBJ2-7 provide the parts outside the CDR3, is EPEVTQTPSHQVTQMGQEVILRCVPISNHLYFYWYRQILGQKVEFLVSFYNNEISEKSEIFDDQFSVERPDGSNFTLKIRSTKLEDSAMYFCASGGNSYEQYFGPGTRLTVT.

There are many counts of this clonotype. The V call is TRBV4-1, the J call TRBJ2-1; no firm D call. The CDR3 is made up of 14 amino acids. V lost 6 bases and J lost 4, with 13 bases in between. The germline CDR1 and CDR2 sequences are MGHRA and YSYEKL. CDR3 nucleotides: TGCGCCAGCAGTTCCCCGGGCCTATACAATGAGCAGTTCTTC. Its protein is CASSSPGLYNEQFF.

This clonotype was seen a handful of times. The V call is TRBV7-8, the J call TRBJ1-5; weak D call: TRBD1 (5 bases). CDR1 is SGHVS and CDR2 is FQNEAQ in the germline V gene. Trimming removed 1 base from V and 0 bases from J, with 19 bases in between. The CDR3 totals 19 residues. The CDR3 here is CASSLDRADRGDSNQPQHF. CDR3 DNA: TGTGCCAGCAGCTTAGATCGGGCAGACCGGGGGGATAGCAATCAGCCCCAGCATTTT. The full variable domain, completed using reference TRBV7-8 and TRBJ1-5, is GAGVSQSPRYKVAKRGQDVALRCDPISGHVSLFWYQQALGQGPEFLTYFQNEAQLDKSGLPSDRFFAERPEGSVSTLKIQRTQQEDSAVYLCASSLDRADRGDSNQPQHFGDGTRLSIL.

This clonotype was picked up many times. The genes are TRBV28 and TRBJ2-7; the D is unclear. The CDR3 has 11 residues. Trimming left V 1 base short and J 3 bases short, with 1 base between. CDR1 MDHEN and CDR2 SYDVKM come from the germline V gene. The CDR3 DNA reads TGTGCCAGCAGTTTATTCTACGAGCAGTACTTC. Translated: CASSLFYEQYF.

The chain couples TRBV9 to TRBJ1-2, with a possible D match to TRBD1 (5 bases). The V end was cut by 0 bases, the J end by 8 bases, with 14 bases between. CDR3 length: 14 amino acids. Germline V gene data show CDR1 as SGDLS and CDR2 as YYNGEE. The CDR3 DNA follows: TGTGCCAGCAGCGTAGCTCCCCAGGGTCAAGGCTACACCTTC. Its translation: CASSVAPQGQGYTF.

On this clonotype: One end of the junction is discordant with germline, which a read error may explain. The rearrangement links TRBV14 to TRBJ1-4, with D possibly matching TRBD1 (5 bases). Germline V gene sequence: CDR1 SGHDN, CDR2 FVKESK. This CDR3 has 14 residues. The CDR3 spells CASSTRWDVGKLLF. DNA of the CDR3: TGTGCCAGCAGCACCCGATGGGACGTCGGAAAACTGCTTTTT.

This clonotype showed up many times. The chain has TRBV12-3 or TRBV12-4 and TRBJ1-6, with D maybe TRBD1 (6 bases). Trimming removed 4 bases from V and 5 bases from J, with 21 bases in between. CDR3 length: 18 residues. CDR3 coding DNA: TGTGCCAGCAGTTCCTACTCGTTGGACAGCCTCAATAATTCACCCCTCCACTTT. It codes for CASSSYSLDSLNNSPLHF.

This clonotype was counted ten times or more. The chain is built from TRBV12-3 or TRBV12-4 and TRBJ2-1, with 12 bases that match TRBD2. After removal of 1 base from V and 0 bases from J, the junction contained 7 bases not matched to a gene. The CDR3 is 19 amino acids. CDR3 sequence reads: CASSLGLAGGLSSYNEQFF. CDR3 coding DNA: TGTGCCAGCAGTTTAGGGCTAGCGGGGGGGCTGAGCTCCTACAATGAGCAGTTCTTC.

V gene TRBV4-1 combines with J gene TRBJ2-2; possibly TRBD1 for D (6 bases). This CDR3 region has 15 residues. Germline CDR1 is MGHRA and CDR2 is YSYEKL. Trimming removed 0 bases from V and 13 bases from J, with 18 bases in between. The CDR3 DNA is TGCGCCAGCAGCCAAGATCCCCCCCCACAGGGTACGCTGTTTTTT. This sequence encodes CASSQDPPPQGTLFF.

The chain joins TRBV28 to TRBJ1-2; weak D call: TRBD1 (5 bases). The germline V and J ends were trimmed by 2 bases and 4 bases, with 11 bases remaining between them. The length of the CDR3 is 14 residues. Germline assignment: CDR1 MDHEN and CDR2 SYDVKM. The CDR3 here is CASSLPGRSYGYTF. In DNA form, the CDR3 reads TGTGCCAGCAGTTTACCGGGGCGGAGCTATGGCTACACCTTC.

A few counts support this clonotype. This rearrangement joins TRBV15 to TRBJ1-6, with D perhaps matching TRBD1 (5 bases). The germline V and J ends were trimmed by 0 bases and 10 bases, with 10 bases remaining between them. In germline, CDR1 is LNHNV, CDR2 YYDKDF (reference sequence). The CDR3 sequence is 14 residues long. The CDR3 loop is CATSRDGGVSPLHF. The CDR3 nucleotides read TGTGCCACCAGCAGAGATGGAGGGGTCTCACCCCTCCACTTT.

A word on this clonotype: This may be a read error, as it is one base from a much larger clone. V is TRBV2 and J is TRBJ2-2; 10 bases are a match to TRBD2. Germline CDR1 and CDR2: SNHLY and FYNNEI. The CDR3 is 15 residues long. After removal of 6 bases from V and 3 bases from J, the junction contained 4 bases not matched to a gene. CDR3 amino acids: CASRASGSHTGELFF. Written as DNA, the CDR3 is TGTGCCAGCAGGGCTAGCGGGAGCCACACCGGGGAGCTGTTTTTT.